This note documents a single T cell receptor (beta chain) sequence. Its cognate antigen has yet to be identified. No clone much larger than this one lies a single base away; base qualities are absent. The sample's treatment or condition label is to be understood as: roughly 11-day PBMC culture with coronavirus spike peptide pools or control peptides (ViraFEST assay). CD4+ T cells from unexposed donors were collected before the COVID-19 pandemic (2011-2018). The study used the ViraFEST assay, which expanded antigen-specific T cells with peptide pools and then identified expanded clonotypes by TCR sequencing. PBMCs were cultured at two million per well in IMDM supplemented with approximately 5.3% human AB serum and 9.5 to 10 IU/ml IL-2, with around 10 ug/ml peptide pools added. Half of the culture medium was replaced with fresh IL-2-containing medium on days 3 and 7. After 10 days of culture, CD4+ T cells were isolated by negative selection with the EasySep CD4+ T cell isolation kit. As cell numbers permitted, CD4+ T cells from unexposed donors were tested for reactivity to SARS-CoV-2 S and N and to four common cold coronavirus spike pools. PBMCs were separated from whole blood using Ficoll-Paque Plus gradient centrifugation and then either used fresh or cryopreserved at -140C. Culture conditions were generally each tested in triplicate wells. The leukapheresis product used for the unexposed donors was purchased from a commercial source.

The receptor library was made with PCR. At the Johns Hopkins FTIC core, DNA from the cultured CD4+ T cells underwent TCR sequencing with the Oncomine TCR Beta short-read assay. Genomic DNA was extracted from the cultured CD4+ T cells with the QIAamp micro DNA kit. Oncomine TCR Beta libraries from cultured CD4+ T cells were pooled using unique dual indexes and sequenced on an Illumina iSeq 100. On the authors' methods: Non-productive sequences were filtered out, and CDR3s that did not start with C, did not end with F or W, or were shorter than 7 amino acids were discarded. The MANAFEST web application was used to identify antigen-specific clonotypes by comparing peptide-stimulated wells against reference wells and other culture wells. Positive clones required FDR below 0.05, an odds ratio above 5, and productive frequency above 0.1% in at least two of three replicate wells. Cross-reactive clonotypes were defined as significantly expanded in both SARS-CoV-2 spike wells and at least one common cold coronavirus spike condition. Similarity between CDR3 sequences was evaluated in R version 3.6.1 using Levenshtein distances (stringdist) and unrooted phylogenetic trees (ape). TCRdb reran the public reads through fastp at Q25 and MiXCR, keeping productive beta chains. Under each unique CDR3 protein, matching rows form one entry showing the most common genes and DNA. TCRdb, rather than the study authors, made the V and J calls. Counted in this sample were about 7,800 distinct CDR3 sequences; roughly 43% of them appeared once. Together, the top ten hold around 30% of the sample.

Trimming costs V 2 bases and J 3 bases, and their ends lie 7 bases apart. Reading the germline V gene (reference sequence) gives CDR1 LNHDA and CDR2 SQIVND. From cysteine to phenylalanine, the CDR3 is 13 amino acids long. Only the CDR3 part of the read is kept: 39 bases, read in frame from the first base. The sample is drawn from a study of vaccination and CD4 T cells after COVID-19 (dated by TCRdb to between 2021 and 2022). Regarding the study in general: Six males and four females were included in the convalescent cohort, with two Hispanic individuals, seven Caucasians, two Asians and one multiracial person represented. Post-vaccine blood samples were obtained a median of about 77 days after the second vaccine dose, with a range of roughly 13 to 250 days. Post-COVID blood samples were collected from convalescent patients a median of about 92 days after diagnosis, with a range of about 30 to 161 days. At the TCR clonotype level, an earlier paper using these donors assessed memory CD4+ T cell crossreactivity between SARS-CoV-2 and common cold coronavirus spike proteins. Participants got two doses of the Pfizer-BioNTech BNT162b2 vaccine (n=8) or two doses of the Moderna mRNA-1273 vaccine (n=2). Culture stimuli were overlapping spike peptide pools from SARS-CoV-2 and from the common cold coronaviruses HCoV-NL63, HCoV-OC43 and HCoV-229E. The spike-specific CD4+ TCR repertoire was compared before and after mRNA vaccination in over nine COVID-19 convalescent patients and a handful of infection-naive healthy vaccine recipients. As controls, cultures received a CEFX viral epitope pool (the positive control), an HIV-1 Nef peptide pool (the negative control), or no peptide at all.

The study at large found these results: The study included relatively few convalescent patients and did not analyze early timepoints after natural infection. Among the post-vaccine SARS-CoV-2-reactive clones in convalescent patients, a median about 87% showed up only after vaccination, which suggests vaccine-specific priming. Of the vaccine-specific clones found in convalescent patients, nearly all (304 of 307) were mono-reactive for SARS-CoV-2 spike instead of being cross-reactive with common cold coronaviruses. An increase in the median number of SARS-CoV-2-reactive clonotypes from approximately 20 after infection to roughly 38 after vaccination was observed, but the change was not found to be significant.

This clonotype was obtained from a human donor in good health. Recombination joined TRBV19 with TRBJ1-1; a weak D assignment points to TRBD1 (6 bases agree). Material: CD4+ T cells from blood, cultured in vitro. The DNA sequence is as follows: TGTGCCAGTAGTATAAAGGGGGACACTGAAGCTTTCTTT. This translates into CASSIKGDTEAFF.